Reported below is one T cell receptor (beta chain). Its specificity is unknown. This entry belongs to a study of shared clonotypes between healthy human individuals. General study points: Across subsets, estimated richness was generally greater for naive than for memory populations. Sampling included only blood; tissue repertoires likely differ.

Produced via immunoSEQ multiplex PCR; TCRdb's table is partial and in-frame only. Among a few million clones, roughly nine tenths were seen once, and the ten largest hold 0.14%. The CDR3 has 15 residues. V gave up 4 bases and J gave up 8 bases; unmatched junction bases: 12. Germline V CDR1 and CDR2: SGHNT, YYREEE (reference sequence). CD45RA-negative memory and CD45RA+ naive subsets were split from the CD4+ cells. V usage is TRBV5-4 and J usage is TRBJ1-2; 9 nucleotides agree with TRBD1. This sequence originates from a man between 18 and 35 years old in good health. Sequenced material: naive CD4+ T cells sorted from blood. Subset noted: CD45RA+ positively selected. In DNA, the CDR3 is TGTGCCAGCAGCATGGGACAGGGTTCGAGAGAAGGCTACACCTTC. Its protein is CASSMGQGSREGYTF.